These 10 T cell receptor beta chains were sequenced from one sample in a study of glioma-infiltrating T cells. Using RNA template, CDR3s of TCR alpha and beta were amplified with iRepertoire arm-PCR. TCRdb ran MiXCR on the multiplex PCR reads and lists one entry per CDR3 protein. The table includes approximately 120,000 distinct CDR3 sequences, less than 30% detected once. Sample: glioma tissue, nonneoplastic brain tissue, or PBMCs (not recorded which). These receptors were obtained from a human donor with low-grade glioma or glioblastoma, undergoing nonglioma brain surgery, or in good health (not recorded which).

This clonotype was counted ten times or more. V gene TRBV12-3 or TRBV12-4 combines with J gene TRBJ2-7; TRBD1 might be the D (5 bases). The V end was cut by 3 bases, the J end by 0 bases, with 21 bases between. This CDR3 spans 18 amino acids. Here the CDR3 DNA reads TGTGCCAGCAGTTTGTATATTCTGGGGCAGTCCGGCTCCTACGAGCAGTACTTC. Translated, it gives CASSLYILGQSGSYEQYF.

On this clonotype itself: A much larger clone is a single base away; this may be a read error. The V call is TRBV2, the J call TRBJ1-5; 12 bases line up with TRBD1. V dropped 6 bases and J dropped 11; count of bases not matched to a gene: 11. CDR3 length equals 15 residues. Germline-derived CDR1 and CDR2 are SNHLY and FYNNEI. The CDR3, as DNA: TGTGCCAGCAGATTCGGGACAGGGGGCTTCCAGACCCAGCATTTT. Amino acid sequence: CASRFGTGGFQTQHF.

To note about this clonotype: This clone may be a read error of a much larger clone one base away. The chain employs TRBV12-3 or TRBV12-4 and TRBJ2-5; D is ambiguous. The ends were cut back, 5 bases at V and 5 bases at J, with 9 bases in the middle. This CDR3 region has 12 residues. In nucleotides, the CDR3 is TGTGCCAGCAGTCTTATTCGCGAGACCCAGTACTTC. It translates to CASSLIRETQYF.

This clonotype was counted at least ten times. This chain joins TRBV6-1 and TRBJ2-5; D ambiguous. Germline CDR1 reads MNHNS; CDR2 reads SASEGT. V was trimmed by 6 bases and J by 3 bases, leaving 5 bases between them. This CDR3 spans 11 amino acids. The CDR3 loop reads CASRTEETQYF. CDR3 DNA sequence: TGTGCCAGCAGGACGGAAGAGACCCAGTACTTC.

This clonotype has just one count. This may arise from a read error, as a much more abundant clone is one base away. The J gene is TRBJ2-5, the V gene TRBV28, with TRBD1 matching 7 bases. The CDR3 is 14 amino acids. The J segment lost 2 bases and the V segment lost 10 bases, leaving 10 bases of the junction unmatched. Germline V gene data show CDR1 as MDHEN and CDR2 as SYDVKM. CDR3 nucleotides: TGTGCCATACAAATGGGGACAGAACAAGAGACCCAGTACTTC. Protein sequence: CAIQMGTEQETQYF.

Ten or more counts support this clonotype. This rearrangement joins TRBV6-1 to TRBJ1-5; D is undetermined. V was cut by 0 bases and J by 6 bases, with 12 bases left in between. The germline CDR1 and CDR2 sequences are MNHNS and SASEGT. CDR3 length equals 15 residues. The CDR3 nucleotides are TGTGCCAGCAGTGAAGCTGGAACAGAGATTCAGCCCCAGCATTTT. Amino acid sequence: CASSEAGTEIQPQHF.

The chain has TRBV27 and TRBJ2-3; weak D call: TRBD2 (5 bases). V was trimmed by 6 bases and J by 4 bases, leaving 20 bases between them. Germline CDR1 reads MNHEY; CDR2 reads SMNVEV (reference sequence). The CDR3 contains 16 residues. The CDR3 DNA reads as TGTGCCAGCAGCGGAGCGGTGGCTAGCCTCGCAGATACGCAGTATTTT. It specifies CASSGAVASLADTQYF.

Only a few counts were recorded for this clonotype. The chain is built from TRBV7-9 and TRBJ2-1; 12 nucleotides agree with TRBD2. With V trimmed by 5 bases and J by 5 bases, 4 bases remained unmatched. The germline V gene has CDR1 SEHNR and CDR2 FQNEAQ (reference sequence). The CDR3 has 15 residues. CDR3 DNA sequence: TGTGCCAGCAGCCCAAGACTAGCGGGGGACAATGAGCAGTTCTTC. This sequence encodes CASSPRLAGDNEQFF.

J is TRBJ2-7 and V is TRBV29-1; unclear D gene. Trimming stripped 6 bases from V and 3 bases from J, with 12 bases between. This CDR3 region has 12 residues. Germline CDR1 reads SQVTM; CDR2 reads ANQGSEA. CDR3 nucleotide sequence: TGCAGCGTCACCCTAGGGAACTACGAGCAGTACTTC. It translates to CSVTLGNYEQYF.

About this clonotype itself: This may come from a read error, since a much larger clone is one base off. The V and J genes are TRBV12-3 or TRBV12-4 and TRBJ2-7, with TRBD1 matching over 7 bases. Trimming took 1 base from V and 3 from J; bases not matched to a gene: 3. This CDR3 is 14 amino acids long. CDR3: CASSLVGQVYEQYF. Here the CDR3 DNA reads TGTGCCAGCAGTTTAGTCGGACAGGTCTACGAGCAGTACTTC.